This TCR beta chain was captured by sequencing in a study of cytomegalovirus exposure and HLA in healthy donors. Study results and limitations: In an earlier analysis, in fewer than 700 donors, most V segments appeared productive either ~87% or ~30% of the time.

Researchers ran the PCR with 60 Vbeta and 13 Jbeta primers. TCRdb keeps only in-frame clones here, not all; method: immunoSEQ multiplex PCR. This repertoire shows roughly 140,000 clones, roughly 80% found once; its top ten account for roughly 3.1%. With regard to this clone: The antigen is not known.

The V gene's germline CDR1 is MNHEY and CDR2 SVGAGI. Trimming left V 2 bases short and J 0 bases short, with 7 bases between. The CDR3 totals 14 residues. The V call is TRBV6-5, the J call TRBJ2-5; D gene unclear. This clonotype was sampled from a man aged 35 to 55 in good health and CMV-seropositive. Material: PBMCs. The DNA of the CDR3 is TGTGCCAGCAGTTACGTGCGTAACCAAGAGACCCAGTACTTC. It encodes CASSYVRNQETQYF.